This TCR beta chain is from a study of cytomegalovirus exposure and HLA in healthy donors. Turning to the study itself: An early release of data contained approximately 80 million unique TCRs, which came from HLA-typed donors.

This CDR3 contains 14 residues. Per the germline V gene, CDR1 is SGHTS and CDR2 is YDEGEE. Deletions cut 6 bases from V and 4 bases from J, with 15 bases between. General study points: Analysis performed later showed TCR beta chains linked to HLA being more clonally expanded than equally common others. The study recorded more than 150 TCR beta chains that were cytomegalovirus-associated.

The sample holds a few counts of this clone. Its antigen is unknown. Donors counted as nominally healthy when sampled, yet unrecorded immune exposures were likely. This PCR relied on a set of 60 Vbeta primers and 13 Jbeta primers. Some clones are missing from TCRdb's copy, which holds only in-frame ones; the method was immunoSEQ multiplex PCR. This sample has under 200,000 clones; over 70% occur once, and the top ten carry around 3.1%. The TCR comes from a woman aged 45 to 65 in good health and CMV-seropositive. Input material: PBMCs. The rearrangement links TRBV5-8 to TRBJ2-3; TRBD2 is a possible D gene (7 bases). This CDR3 is CASTARGLADTQYF. CDR3 nucleotide sequence: TGTGCCAGCACGGCGCGGGGGCTGGCAGATACGCAGTATTTT.